This TCR beta chain was recorded in a study of prognosis after radiotherapy for stage I lung cancer. For the study at large: Recruitment took place in Nanjing, China, where patients with stage I non-small cell lung cancer were enrolled between early 2018 and 2019.

Between the trimmed V and J ends, which lost 1 base and 4 bases, there was a span of 7 bases. The CDR3 extends over 14 amino acids. Germline-derived CDR1 and CDR2 are SEHNR and FQNEAQ (reference sequence). As regards this clonotype: A much larger clonotype is one base distant, so this may be a read error.

Approximately 6 milliliters of peripheral blood were drawn at each of two time points. Genomic DNA provided the template from which TCR beta CDR3 was amplified by two-round multiplex PCR. TRBV and TRBJ genes each had their own specific primers in first-round PCR. TCRdb fed the multiplex PCR reads into MiXCR, producing one record per CDR3 protein. The sample consists of under 75,000 distinct CDR3 sequences, 26% of them appearing once. Source: PBMCs, taken before or after stereotactic body radiation therapy (not recorded which). The chain joins TRBV7-9 to TRBJ1-4; D gene uncertain. This clonotype was obtained from a donor at least 50 years old with non-small cell lung cancer. The CDR3 nucleotides read TGTGCCAGCAGCTTAGGGGTCCGTAATGAAAAACTGTTTTTT. Protein product: CASSLGVRNEKLFF.